The TCR beta chain described here comes from a study of T-cell memory formation after mild COVID-19. A few counts support this clonotype. TCRdb fed the 5' RACE reads into MiXCR, producing one record per CDR3 protein. The repertoire has about 440,000 distinct CDR3 sequences, about 19% of them found once; the top ten carry 8.4%. The sequence derives from an adult woman who had mild COVID-19 (a few samples of this study predate the infection). Cell type and time point are not known. Input material: PBMCs or a T cell subset sorted from them (not recorded which).

The CDR3 sequence: CSAREPPRGSLHF. CDR3 DNA: TGCAGTGCTAGAGAACCGCCACGGGGATCCCTCCACTTT. V gene TRBV20-1 combines with J gene TRBJ1-6; D ambiguous. The V and J ends lost 0 bases and 14 bases respectively, with 14 bases between them. CDR1 is DFQATT, CDR2 SNEGSKA, per germline (reference sequence). The CDR3 covers 13 residues.